The rows below give T cell receptor beta chains drawn from one sample of a study of Graves' ophthalmopathy and Graves' hyperthyroidism. MiXCR, applied by TCRdb to the multiplex PCR reads, yields one record per CDR3 protein. The sample consists of some 410,000 distinct CDR3 sequences, 20% to 25% of them appearing once. The specimen sequenced was peripheral blood. The origin of the receptors is a woman aged 18 to 35 with stable Graves' hyperthyroidism. The CDR3 runs from the conserved cysteine through the conserved F or W. The D gene is left open where the match is weak. Only part of the rows carry a size: once, few, many, or a class if the clone is expanded.

j_gene	d_gene	v_gene	abundance	CDR3nt	CDR3aa
TRBJ2-3	-	TRBV6-1	many	TGTGCCAGCATGGCGCAGACAGATACGCAGTATTTT	CASMAQTDTQYF
TRBJ1-3	-	TRBV11-2	-	TGTGCCAGCAGCTTAGAGGACATCAGCCCACCCTCTGGAAACACCATATATTTT	CASSLEDISPPSGNTIYF
TRBJ2-7	-	TRBV7-8	many	TGTGCCAGCAGCTTAGAGCGGGCGAGCTCCTACGAGCAGTACTTC	CASSLERASSYEQYF
TRBJ1-3	-	TRBV12-3/TRBV12-4	many	TGTGCCAGCAGCCACTTTAATACTGGAAACACCATATATTTT	CASSHFNTGNTIYF
TRBJ2-5	-	TRBV7-2	many	TGTGCCAGCAGCGCCGGACAGACCGGGACCCAGTACTTC	CASSAGQTGTQYF
TRBJ1-2	-	TRBV18	many	TGTGCCAGCCCACCTGAGACAGGTATCCACGGCTACACCTTC	CASPPETGIHGYTF
TRBJ2-7	-	TRBV7-8	once	TGTGCCAGCAGCTTAGCCGACGGGGGGCTCCCCTACGAGCAGTACTTC	CASSLADGGLPYEQYF
TRBJ2-7	TRBD2	TRBV12-3/TRBV12-4	-	TGTGCCAGCACGACGGGGGGGTTCTACGAGCAGTACTTC	CASTTGGFYEQYF
TRBJ1-2	-	TRBV14	many	TGTGCCAGCAGCCAAGAAAGGGGCTGGGATGGCTACACCTTC	CASSQERGWDGYTF
TRBJ1-1	-	TRBV3-1	many	TGTGCCAGCAGCCAGGGGGACGGGGGGTTTAACACTGAAGCTTTCTTT	CASSQGDGGFNTEAFF
TRBJ1-5	-	TRBV12-3/TRBV12-4	-	TGTGCCAGCACCCCGGAGGGCAATCAGCCCCAGCATTTT	CASTPEGNQPQHF
TRBJ1-5	-	TRBV6-2/TRBV6-3	many	TGTGCCAGCAGTTACGCAAGTCATGATACTCAGCCCCAGCATTTT	CASSYASHDTQPQHF
TRBJ1-5	-	TRBV28	-	TGTGCCAGCAGTTATATGGGTCAGCCCCAGCATTTT	CASSYMGQPQHF
TRBJ1-2	TRBD1	TRBV6-1	-	TGTGCCAGCGGGGGAACAGGGGCCGTCCTTTATGGCTACACCTTC	CASGGTGAVLYGYTF
TRBJ1-2	-	TRBV20-1	many	TGCAGTGCTAGAGATCAGGGTAACTATGGCTACACCTTC	CSARDQGNYGYTF
TRBJ1-5	-	TRBV6-1	-	TGTGCCAGCAGTGAACGGGGGTCCGCTTATAGCAATCAGCCCCAGCATTTT	CASSERGSAYSNQPQHF
TRBJ1-1	-	TRBV5-5	many	TGTGCCAGCAGCAGAGGGGACTTTAGCACTGAAGCTTTCTTT	CASSRGDFSTEAFF
TRBJ2-5	TRBD1	TRBV7-2	-	TGTGCCAGCAGCTTAGAAGGGGGCCGGGGAGAGACCCAGTACTTC	CASSLEGGRGETQYF
TRBJ2-7	TRBD1	TRBV6-2/TRBV6-3	many	TGTGCCAGCAGTTACTTCTCGACAGGGAACTCCTACGAGCAGTACTTC	CASSYFSTGNSYEQYF
TRBJ2-2	-	TRBV29-1	many	TGCAGCGTTGAAGATTCAAGGGTCACCGGGGAGCTGTTTTTT	CSVEDSRVTGELFF
TRBJ2-5	-	TRBV20-1	many	TGCAGTGCAGGGTCGGGAGCGCGACAAGAGACCCAGTACTTC	CSAGSGARQETQYF
TRBJ2-4	TRBD2	TRBV20-1	many	TGCAGTGCTTTGACTAGCGGGATAACTATAGCCAAAAACATTCAGTACTTC	CSALTSGITIAKNIQYF
TRBJ2-6	-	TRBV12-3/TRBV12-4	many	TGTGCCAGCAGTTACGACGGACCCTCTGGGGCCAACGTCCTGACTTTC	CASSYDGPSGANVLTF
TRBJ1-3	-	TRBV4-1	many	TGCGCCACCAGAAACCACCCGGGCGGGGACGCTGGAAACACCATATATTTT	CATRNHPGGDAGNTIYF
TRBJ1-1	-	TRBV30	-	TGTGCCTGGAGTTGGAGGACTGAAGCTTTCTTT	CAWSWRTEAFF
TRBJ1-5	TRBD1	TRBV27	-	TGTGCCAGCGCGACAGGGTTAAAGGGTCAGCCCCAGCATTTT	CASATGLKGQPQHF
TRBJ1-1	-	TRBV11-2	few	TGTGCCAGCAGCTTTGCAGGGGCTCCGGGGACTGAAGCTTTCTTT	CASSFAGAPGTEAFF
TRBJ2-7	-	TRBV7-8	many	TGTGCCAGCAGCTTAGGTATAGCTCCCTCCTACGAGCAGTACTTC	CASSLGIAPSYEQYF
TRBJ2-7	-	TRBV6-4	many	TGTGCCAGCAGTGACGTCGGACCCCGCGACTCCTACGAGCAGTACTTC	CASSDVGPRDSYEQYF
TRBJ1-2	-	TRBV29-1	many	TGCAGCGTTGAAGGGGGGTACTATGGCTACACCTTC	CSVEGGYYGYTF
TRBJ2-7	TRBD1	TRBV6-1	-	TGTGCCTTCGAGGGGGCGGAGACCTACGAGCAGTACTTC	CAFEGAETYEQYF
TRBJ1-6	-	TRBV20-1	few	TGCAGTGCGGGTGACAGTGAAGCTTCACCCCTCCACTTT	CSAGDSEASPLHF
TRBJ1-5	-	TRBV6-1	many	TGTGCCAGCAGTGAGTCGGGACCGGGAAATCAGCCCCAGCATTTT	CASSESGPGNQPQHF
TRBJ2-2	-	TRBV12-3/TRBV12-4	many	TGTGCCAACGGAGGAGGGGCCGGGGAGCTGTTTTTT	CANGGGAGELFF
TRBJ2-5	-	TRBV7-8	-	TGTGCCAGCAGTGAAGTGTGGGAACGAGGGGAGACCCAGTACTTC	CASSEVWERGETQYF
TRBJ1-2	-	TRBV6-5	many	TGTGCCAGCAGTTACTCGGGTCAGGGTTTCTATGGCTACACCTTC	CASSYSGQGFYGYTF
TRBJ1-1	-	TRBV7-9	many	TGTGCCAGCAGCCGCCGGGACTTACCGACTGAAGCTTTCTTT	CASSRRDLPTEAFF
TRBJ2-1	-	TRBV20-1	many	TGCAGTGGAGGACAGTCGGACTACAATGAGCAGTTCTTC	CSGGQSDYNEQFF
TRBJ1-3	-	TRBV20-1	many	TGCAGTGCTAGAGATTACTACCCCTCTGGAAACACCATATATTTT	CSARDYYPSGNTIYF
TRBJ2-2	-	TRBV5-1	many	TGCGCCAGCAGCTCCGGACAGACAAACACCGGGGAGCTGTTTTTT	CASSSGQTNTGELFF
TRBJ2-5	-	TRBV27	many	TGTGCCAGCAGCGCCCTCCCTAGCGAAGGAGAGACCCAGTACTTC	CASSALPSEGETQYF
TRBJ1-2	TRBD1	TRBV11-1	many	TGTGCCAGCAGTTACAAAATTGGGACAGGGAAAAACTATGGCTACACCTTC	CASSYKIGTGKNYGYTF
TRBJ2-7	-	TRBV28	many	TGTGCCAGCAGTACACCACCATCCCGAACGACAGCTGGGGGGTCCTACGAGCAGTACTTC	CASSTPPSRTTAGGSYEQYF
TRBJ2-5	-	TRBV12-3/TRBV12-4	-	TGTGCCAGCAGGGCGGGGGCGCGGGGCACAATGCAAGAGACCCAGTACTTC	CASRAGARGTMQETQYF
TRBJ2-2	-	TRBV24-1	many	TGTGCCACCAGCGGAATTGGTGCCGGGGAGCTGTTTTTT	CATSGIGAGELFF
TRBJ1-5	TRBD1	TRBV6-5	many	TGTGCCAGCAGTTACAGACAGGGGAGCAATCAGCCCCAGCATTTT	CASSYRQGSNQPQHF
TRBJ2-5	TRBD1	TRBV20-1	few	TGCAGTGCAACCCTCGGGACAGGGTGGGAGACCCAGTACTTC	CSATLGTGWETQYF
TRBJ2-7	-	TRBV6-1	many	TGTGCCAGCAACCCGCTAGCGCGCGAGCAGTACTTC	CASNPLAREQYF
TRBJ1-1	-	TRBV19	-	TGTGCCAGCAGGACCGTGAGGAACACTGAAGCTTTCTTT	CASRTVRNTEAFF
TRBJ2-5	-	TRBV12-3/TRBV12-4	-	TGTGCCAGCAGCCAGCCAGGACGGCAAGAGACCCAGTACTTC	CASSQPGRQETQYF
TRBJ1-2	TRBD1	TRBV6-2/TRBV6-3	-	TGTGCCAGCAGTTACAATCAGGATCAACGGACAGGACCGAGACCTGACTATGGCTACACCTTC	CASSYNQDQRTGPRPDYGYTF
TRBJ2-5	-	TRBV5-1	-	TGCGCCAGCAGCCACGGACTCCTCCAAGAGACCCAGTACTTC	CASSHGLLQETQYF
TRBJ1-5	-	TRBV27	many	TGTGCCAGCAGTTTATGGGTGAATCAGCCCCAGCATTTT	CASSLWVNQPQHF
TRBJ2-5	-	TRBV20-1	many	TGCAGTGCTCCGATAGGAGGAGGGCGGGAGACCCAGTACTTC	CSAPIGGGRETQYF
TRBJ2-7	TRBD2	TRBV20-1	-	TGCGGTGCTAGAGGACTTGATCGGGGGGGCTACGAGCAGTACTTC	CGARGLDRGGYEQYF
TRBJ1-3	-	TRBV12-3/TRBV12-4	-	TGTGCCAGCAGTTACGGTTACTCTGGAAACACCATATATTTT	CASSYGYSGNTIYF
TRBJ1-1	TRBD1	TRBV6-5	many	TGTGCCAGCAGTTACGACAGGGGGCCTGGCACTGAAGCTTTCTTT	CASSYDRGPGTEAFF
TRBJ2-7	TRBD1	TRBV6-4	many	TGTGCCAGCAGGAGACAGGGGGCGAGCCCTTCTCCCGACGAGCAGTACTTC	CASRRQGASPSPDEQYF